What follows are 19 T cell receptor beta chains derived from one specimen sequenced in a study of PD-1 blockade in classical Hodgkin lymphoma. Produced via immunoSEQ multiplex PCR; TCRdb's table is partial and in-frame only. The repertoire holds over 90,000 clones, 89% seen once, with over 8.5% in the top ten. After autologous stem cell transplantation all patients relapsed, and prior brentuximab vedotin exposure differed between cohorts. Sequenced here: peripheral blood mononuclear cells (PBMCs), sampled before the second cycle of nivolumab. The receptors derive from a human donor with classical Hodgkin lymphoma.

The count of this clone is one. The chain couples TRBV2 to TRBJ2-2; TRBD2 is a possible D gene (5 bases). Trimming left V 0 bases short and J 6 bases short, with 11 bases between. Germline CDR1 and CDR2: SNHLY and FYNNEI. This CDR3 comprises 15 residues. The CDR3 DNA reads TGTGCCAGCAGTGAAGCGCTTGAGGGATCCGGGGAGCTGTTTTTT. Its translation: CASSEALEGSGELFF.

This chain joins TRBV28 and TRBJ2-7; D uncertain. Germline lookup yields CDR1 MDHEN and CDR2 SYDVKM. This CDR3 region has 16 residues. V lost 4 bases and J 0 bases, leaving 16 bases between the germline ends. CDR3: CASSSHEIRSSYEQYF. For the CDR3, the DNA is TGTGCCAGCAGTTCACATGAAATTCGAAGCTCCTACGAGCAGTACTTC.

The V and J genes are TRBV6-5 and TRBJ1-2, with D possibly matching TRBD1 (5 bases). There are 13 residues in the CDR3. CDR1 and CDR2 (germline): MNHEY, SVGAGI. Between the trimmed V and J ends, which lost 2 bases and 7 bases, there was a span of 11 bases. CDR3 amino acids: CASSYKPGGGYTF. The CDR3 nucleotides read TGTGCCAGCAGTTACAAACCGGGGGGTGGCTACACCTTC.

The rearrangement uses TRBV7-9 and TRBJ1-1; weak D call: TRBD1 (6 bases). V shed 4 bases and J shed 3 bases, with 15 bases lying between them. The CDR3 is made up of 15 amino acids. Per the germline V gene, CDR1 is SEHNR and CDR2 is FQNEAQ (reference sequence). In DNA, the CDR3 is TGTGCCAGCAGCTACGTAGGGGGGGTCGACACTGAAGCTTTCTTT. Residues: CASSYVGGVDTEAFF.

V gene TRBV27 combines with J gene TRBJ1-6; D is perhaps TRBD1 (5 bases). The V gene lost 3 bases and the J gene lost 5 bases, with 8 bases spanning the gap. CDR1 and CDR2 from the germline V gene are MNHEY and SMNVEV (reference sequence). This CDR3 contains 14 residues. In DNA, the CDR3 is TGTGCCAGCAGTTTCGGCAGGGATAATTCACCCCTCCACTTT. Its translation: CASSFGRDNSPLHF.

The CDR3 loop reads CASRTAANSNQPQHF. The CDR3 nucleotides read TGTGCCAGCAGGACAGCTGCGAATAGCAATCAGCCCCAGCATTTT. The chain employs TRBV6-5 and TRBJ1-5, with D possibly matching TRBD1 (5 bases). CDR1 and CDR2 (germline): MNHEY, SVGAGI. The CDR3 consists of 15 residues. The ends were cut back, 6 bases at V and 0 bases at J, with 12 bases in the middle.

The gene calls are TRBV4-2 and TRBJ2-7, with TRBD1 matching 7 bases. V shed 3 bases and J 7 bases; nucleotides not matched to a gene: 15. The CDR3 totals 16 residues. The germline V gene encodes CDR1 LGHNA and CDR2 YNFKEQ. For the CDR3, the DNA is TGTGCCAGCAGCCACCTCCAGGCAGGGGGATTGTGGGAGCAGTACTTC. Its protein product is CASSHLQAGGLWEQYF.

This chain uses TRBV7-9 with TRBJ2-5, with D tentatively TRBD2 (6 bases). The CDR3 has 14 amino acids. Germline CDR1 reads SEHNR; CDR2 reads FQNEAQ (reference sequence). Trimming cost V 5 bases and J 2 bases, with 12 bases left between them. As DNA, the CDR3 is TGTGCCAGCAGCACCACCGGGACTCAAGAGACCCAGTACTTC. Its translation is CASSTTGTQETQYF.

The chain carries TRBV6-6 and TRBJ2-1; a possible D gene is TRBD2 (7 bases). Germline assignment: CDR1 MNHNY and CDR2 SVGAGI (reference sequence). Trimming shortened V by 0 bases and J by 6 bases, and 12 bases separated the two germline ends. The CDR3 contains 15 residues. The CDR3 reads CASSYSGGQGNEQFF. The CDR3 DNA is TGTGCCAGCAGTTACTCCGGGGGGCAGGGCAATGAGCAGTTCTTC.

The chain uses TRBV7-6 and TRBJ2-7, with 15 bases lining up with TRBD2. The CDR3 has 18 residues. J was trimmed by 3 bases and V by 5 bases; bases with no gene match: 11. Germline CDR1 reads SGHVS; CDR2 reads FNYEAQ. In nucleotides, the CDR3 is TGTGCCAGCAGCCGGGGACTAGCGGGAGGAGACGCCTTCTACGAGCAGTACTTC. It is translated as CASSRGLAGGDAFYEQYF.

The V and J genes are TRBV2 and TRBJ2-7; TRBD1 agrees at 8 bases. The V gene's germline CDR1 is SNHLY and CDR2 FYNNEI. The CDR3 consists of 15 residues. Trimming took 4 bases from V and 1 from J; bases not matched to a gene: 6. The CDR3 sequence: CASSGPTGASYEQYF. The CDR3 nucleotides read TGTGCCAGCAGTGGGCCGACAGGGGCGTCCTACGAGCAGTACTTC.

V is TRBV29-1 and J is TRBJ2-7; 9 positions agree with TRBD1. Germline V gene sequence: CDR1 SQVTM, CDR2 ANQGSEA. The CDR3 length is 15 residues. The J segment lost 5 bases and the V segment lost 3 bases, leaving 11 bases of the junction unmatched. The CDR3 is CSVDVTGTGSDEQYF. For the CDR3, the DNA is TGCAGCGTTGATGTCACCGGGACAGGGAGCGACGAGCAGTACTTC.

This rearrangement joins TRBV6-1 to TRBJ2-7; D gene uncertain. V gave up 2 bases and J gave up 6 bases, with 8 bases separating them. The germline CDR1 and CDR2 sequences are MNHNS and SASEGT. The CDR3 runs 12 residues. The CDR3 here is CASSELPREQYF. CDR3 DNA sequence: TGTGCCAGCAGTGAACTACCTCGCGAGCAGTACTTC.

In its sample, this clone was seen a few times. The rearrangement links TRBV27 to TRBJ2-7; TRBD2 agrees at 15 bases. This CDR3 spans 18 amino acids. Germline-derived CDR1 and CDR2 are MNHEY and SMNVEV (reference sequence). Germline trimming cut 1 base from V and 7 bases from J; bases unmatched to any gene: 11. The DNA for the CDR3 is TGTGCCAGCAGTTTATACGGACTAGCGGGGGGGCCCGCGGATGAGCAGTACTTC. It is translated as CASSLYGLAGGPADEQYF.

The V gene is TRBV7-2, the J gene TRBJ2-1; 10 bases are shared with TRBD2. CDR1 is SGHTA and CDR2 is FQGNSA in the germline V gene. V was clipped by 5 bases and J by 6 bases; unmatched bases: 16. The CDR3 is 18 residues long. The CDR3 reads CASSPTSGSGRAFNEQFF. CDR3 nucleotide sequence: TGTGCCAGCAGCCCCACGAGTGGGAGCGGGAGGGCCTTCAATGAGCAGTTCTTC.

This chain connects TRBV7-2 to TRBJ2-1; 7 bases map to TRBD1. The CDR3 spans 13 residues. Germline V gene data show CDR1 as SGHTA and CDR2 as FQGNSA. The J segment lost 6 bases and the V segment lost 5 bases, leaving 4 bases of the junction unmatched. Written as DNA, the CDR3 is TGTGCCAGCAGCACCCGGACAGGCAATGAGCAGTTCTTC. This codes for CASSTRTGNEQFF.

This clone appeared once. V and J are TRBV2 and TRBJ2-1, with D perhaps TRBD1 (7 bases). The germline V gene encodes CDR1 SNHLY and CDR2 FYNNEI. Trimming shortened V by 7 bases and J by 8 bases, and 18 bases separated the two germline ends. The CDR3 spans 14 residues. This chain's CDR3 is CASNRAGGLDEQFF. The CDR3 DNA sequence: TGTGCCAGCAATAGGGCAGGGGGACTTGATGAGCAGTTCTTC.

The V gene is TRBV10-2, the J gene TRBJ1-2; D is perhaps TRBD1 (5 bases). The V end was cut by 6 bases, the J end by 4 bases, with 24 bases between. The germline CDR1 and CDR2 sequences are WSHSY and SAAADI. The CDR3 contains 17 residues. The CDR3 region has the DNA TGCGCCAGCAGCGCGGGCCGAGGTATGGGGCTCGGCTATGGCTACACCTTC. Its protein product is CASSAGRGMGLGYGYTF.

The chain joins TRBV5-1 to TRBJ2-1, with TRBD2 identical over 7 bases. Looked up from germline, CDR1 is SGHRS and CDR2 is YFSETQ. V trimming: 5 bases; J trimming: 4 bases; junction bases outside the gene matches: 9. This CDR3 spans 15 amino acids. CDR3 residues: CASRVTGLPYNEQFF. DNA for the CDR3: TGCGCCAGCAGGGTCACGGGACTACCTTACAATGAGCAGTTCTTC.